The entry below gives a single T cell receptor (beta chain) sequence along with its context. Its antigen is still unknown. The source of the sample is a study of shared clonotypes between healthy human individuals. V was clipped by 6 bases and J by 7 bases; unmatched bases: 7. CDR1 is MDHEN, CDR2 SYDVKM, per germline. This CDR3 has 13 residues. On sorted subsets, replicate PCRs used 150 to 250 ng DNA, or roughly 30,000 T cell genomes. The method was immunoSEQ multiplex PCR; TCRdb's version includes in-frame clones alone and lacks a portion of them. Of approximately 1,000,000 clones listed, around 82% are singletons. Study-wide results and caveats: Clonotypes shared by all four donors outscored non-shared clonotypes in generation probability.

This sequence joins TRBV28 and TRBJ1-2, with 8 bases lining up with TRBD1. Material for sequencing was memory CD4+ T cells from PBMCs. Indicated subset: CD45RA-negative fraction. The sequence derives from a man aged 18-30 years in good health. Some clones in this sample may be carry-over from other donors' samples. The CDR3 spells CASSGQGSGGYTF. Here the CDR3 DNA reads TGTGCCAGCAGCGGACAGGGTTCGGGTGGCTACACCTTC.